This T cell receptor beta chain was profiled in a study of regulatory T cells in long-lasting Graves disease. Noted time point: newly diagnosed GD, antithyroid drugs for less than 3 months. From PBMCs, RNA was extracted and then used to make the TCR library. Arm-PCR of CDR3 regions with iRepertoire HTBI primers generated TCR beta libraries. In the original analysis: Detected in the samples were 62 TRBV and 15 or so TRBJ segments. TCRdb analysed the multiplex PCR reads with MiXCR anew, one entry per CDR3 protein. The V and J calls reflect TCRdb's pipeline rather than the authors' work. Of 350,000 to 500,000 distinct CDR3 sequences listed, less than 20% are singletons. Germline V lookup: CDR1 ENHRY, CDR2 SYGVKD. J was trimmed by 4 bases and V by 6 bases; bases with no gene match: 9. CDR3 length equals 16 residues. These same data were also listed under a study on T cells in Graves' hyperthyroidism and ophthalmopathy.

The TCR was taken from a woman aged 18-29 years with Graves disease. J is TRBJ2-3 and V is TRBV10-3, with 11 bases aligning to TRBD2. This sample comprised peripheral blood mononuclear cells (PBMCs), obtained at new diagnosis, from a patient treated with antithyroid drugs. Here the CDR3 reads CAIRSGTSGGSDTQYF. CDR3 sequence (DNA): TGTGCCATCAGATCCGGGACTAGCGGTGGGTCAGATACGCAGTATTTT.